These 8 T cell receptor beta chains share one sample of origin, sequenced in a study of shared clonotypes between healthy human individuals. The assay was immunoSEQ multiplex PCR, and TCRdb's table has in-frame clones only and misses some. The sample holds more than 1,200,000 clones, 98% seen once. Sequencing was performed on naive CD4+ T cells sorted from blood. Subset noted: CD45RA+ positively selected. The receptors originated from a man aged 30 to 45 in good health.

The V gene is TRBV15, the J gene TRBJ1-2; perhaps TRBD1 as D (6 bases). CDR1 and CDR2 from the germline V gene are LNHNV and YYDKDF (reference sequence). The CDR3 is made up of 16 amino acids. With 0 bases removed from V and 4 bases from J, the gap between germline ends came to 15 bases. The CDR3 DNA reads TGTGCCACCAGCAGAGACTTGGCAGGGGAGGGCTATGGCTACACCTTC. This codes for CATSRDLAGEGYGYTF.

In nucleotides, the CDR3 is TGCGCCAGCAGCTCCGGACTAGCGGGAGTCCTTTACAATGAGCAGTTCTTC. It yields the protein CASSSGLAGVLYNEQFF. The rearrangement links TRBV5-1 to TRBJ2-1, with 13 positions matching TRBD2. J was trimmed by 4 bases and V by 3 bases; bases with no gene match: 7. CDR3 length: 17 amino acids. CDR1 and CDR2 (germline): SGHRS, YFSETQ.

V and J are TRBV18 and TRBJ2-6; D might be TRBD1 or TRBD2, each matching 5 bases. Trimming left V 3 bases short and J 0 bases short, with 6 bases between. Germline CDR1 reads KGHSH; CDR2 reads LQKENI. This CDR3 has 15 residues. In DNA, the CDR3 is TGTGCCAGCTCACCCGGGACCTCTGGGGCCAACGTCCTGACTTTC. It specifies CASSPGTSGANVLTF.

The count of this clone is one. V is TRBV7-9 and J is TRBJ2-1, with TRBD2 matching 8 bases. Trimming cost V 2 bases and J 8 bases; bases outside gene matches: 5. The CDR3 length is 14 residues. Germline CDR1 and CDR2: SEHNR and FQNEAQ (reference sequence). CDR3 nucleotides: TGTGCCAGCAGCTTAAAGCTAGCGGGCTATGAGCAGTTCTTC. This gives the protein CASSLKLAGYEQFF.

The chain recombines TRBV7-2 with TRBJ2-1; 8 positions match TRBD2. The CDR3 is 15 amino acids. After removal of 5 bases from V and 3 bases from J, the junction contained 6 bases not matched to a gene. Germline V CDR1 and CDR2: SGHTA, FQGNSA. The CDR3: CASSRSGTSYNEQFF. In nucleotides, the CDR3 is TGTGCCAGCAGCCGGTCCGGGACTAGCTACAATGAGCAGTTCTTC.

J is TRBJ2-7 and V is TRBV2; possibly TRBD1 for D (6 bases). From germline, CDR1 is SNHLY and CDR2 FYNNEI. The CDR3 extends over 16 amino acids. V was shortened by 7 bases and J by 3 bases, with 22 bases between the two germline ends. CDR3 sequence reads: CASKLGVRGHLYEQYF. CDR3 in DNA: TGTGCCAGCAAATTAGGCGTCAGGGGTCACCTCTACGAGCAGTACTTC. The complete variable domain, with remaining parts taken from reference TRBV2 and TRBJ2-7, reads EPEVTQTPSHQVTQMGQEVILRCVPISNHLYFYWYRQILGQKVEFLVSFYNNEISEKSEIFDDQFSVERPDGSNFTLKIRSTKLEDSAMYFCASKLGVRGHLYEQYFGPGTRLTVT.

The chain recombines TRBV4-3 with TRBJ1-3; D is unresolved. With 0 bases removed from V and 4 bases from J, the gap between germline ends came to 10 bases. CDR1 and CDR2 (germline): LGHNA, YSLEER. CDR3 length: 15 residues. The CDR3 loop reads CASSQEPALGNTIYF. The CDR3 region has the DNA TGCGCCAGCAGCCAAGAGCCCGCTCTCGGAAACACCATATATTTT.

The chain links TRBV7-9 to TRBJ1-5; unclear D gene. V lost 8 bases, J lost 2 bases, and 1 base lay in between. Germline CDR1 and CDR2: SEHNR and FQNEAQ (reference sequence). This CDR3 has 10 residues. CDR3 region: CASGNQPQHF. The CDR3 DNA sequence: TGTGCCAGCGGCAATCAGCCCCAGCATTTT.